These 2 T cell receptor beta chains share one sample of origin, sequenced in a study of Ad26.COV2.S vaccination and SARS-CoV-2 variants (dated by TCRdb to 2020 to 2023). The treatment or condition label of this sample denotes: 15 to 20 received Ad26.COV2.S at low or high dose, single or two shots; roughly 5 received placebo; per-sample allocation not given. Repertoires of vaccine and placebo recipients were sequenced from samples taken on day 63 after the first injection. The library came from the immunoSEQ multiplex PCR assay. TCRdb took over this immuneACCESS table, retaining in-frame rearrangements with V and J assigned. Such tables are incomplete; in checked studies, under half of the missing clones stem from an unresolved V gene, and the remainder is unexplained. The sample table contains around 400,000 clones; only one count was recorded for about 89% of them. The top ten hold 1.9% of the sample.

Sequences were derived from peripheral blood, sampled in a trial of Ad26.COV2.S vaccine versus placebo. Receptors were obtained from a person between 18 and 60 years old who received the Ad26.COV2.S COVID-19 vaccine or a placebo.

V usage is TRBV6-2 or TRBV6-3 and J usage is TRBJ2-7; tentative D call: TRBD2 (6 bases). The CDR3 extends over 14 amino acids. Germline V gene data show CDR1 as MNHEY and CDR2 as SVGEGT. V lost 3 bases, J lost 3 bases, and 12 bases lay in between. CDR3 region: CASSYRGGDYEQYF. The DNA of the CDR3 is TGTGCCAGCAGTTATCGGGGCGGGGACTACGAGCAGTACTTC.

The chain is built from TRBV7-9 and TRBJ2-5; TRBD1 might be the D (6 bases). V was clipped by 5 bases and J by 1 base, with 14 bases between them. Germline CDR1 is SEHNR and CDR2 is FQNEAQ (reference sequence). The CDR3 length is 15 residues. The DNA of the CDR3 is TGTGCCAGCAGCCTAAACAGGGATGGCCAAGAGACCCAGTACTTC. This translates into CASSLNRDGQETQYF.